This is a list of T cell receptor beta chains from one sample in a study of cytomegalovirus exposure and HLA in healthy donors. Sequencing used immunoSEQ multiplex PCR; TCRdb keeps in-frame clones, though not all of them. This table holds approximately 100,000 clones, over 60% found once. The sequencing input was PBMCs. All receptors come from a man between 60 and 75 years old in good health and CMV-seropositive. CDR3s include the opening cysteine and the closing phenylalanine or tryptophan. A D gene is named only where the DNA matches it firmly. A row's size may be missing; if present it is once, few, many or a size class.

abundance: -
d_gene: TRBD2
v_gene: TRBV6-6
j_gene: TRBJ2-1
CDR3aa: CASSYERGGSYNEQFF
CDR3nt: TGTGCCAGCAGTTACGAGCGGGGGGGAAGCTACAATGAGCAGTTCTTC

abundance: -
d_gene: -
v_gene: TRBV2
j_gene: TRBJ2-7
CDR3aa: CATLQGGYEQYF
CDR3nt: TGTGCCACATTACAGGGTGGCTACGAGCAGTACTTC

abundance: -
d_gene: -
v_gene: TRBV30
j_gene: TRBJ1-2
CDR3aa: CAWDNDGEKDYGYTF
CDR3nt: TGTGCCTGGGACAATGACGGGGAAAAGGACTATGGCTACACCTTC

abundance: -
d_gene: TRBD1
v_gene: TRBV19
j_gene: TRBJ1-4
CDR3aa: CASSRAGRQGAEKLFF
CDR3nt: TGTGCCAGTAGTAGGGCGGGAAGACAGGGGGCTGAAAAACTGTTTTTT

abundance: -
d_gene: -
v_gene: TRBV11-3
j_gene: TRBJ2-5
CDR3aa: CASSLARSHMNKTQYF
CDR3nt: TGTGCCAGCAGCTTAGCCCGGAGCCACATGAATAAGACCCAGTACTTC

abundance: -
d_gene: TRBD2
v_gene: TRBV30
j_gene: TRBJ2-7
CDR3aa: CAWSVSRTSGGSYEQYF
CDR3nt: TGTGCCTGGAGTGTAAGTAGGACTAGCGGGGGATCCTACGAGCAGTACTTC

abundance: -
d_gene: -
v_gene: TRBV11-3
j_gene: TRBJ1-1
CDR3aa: CASSLEANTEAFF
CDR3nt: TGTGCCAGCAGCTTAGAAGCGAACACTGAAGCTTTCTTT

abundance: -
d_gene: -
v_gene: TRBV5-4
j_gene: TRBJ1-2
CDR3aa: CASSLRDYGRDGYTF
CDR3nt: TGTGCCAGCAGCCTCCGGGACTACGGGCGGGATGGCTACACCTTC

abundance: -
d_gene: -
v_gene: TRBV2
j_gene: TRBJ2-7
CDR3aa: CASSHQSYEQYF
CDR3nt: TGTGCCAGCAGCCACCAGTCCTACGAGCAGTACTTC

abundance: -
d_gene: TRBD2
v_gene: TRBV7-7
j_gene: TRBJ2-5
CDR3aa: CASSYGLAGDEETQYF
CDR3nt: TGTGCTAGCAGCTATGGACTAGCGGGGGATGAAGAGACCCAGTACTTC

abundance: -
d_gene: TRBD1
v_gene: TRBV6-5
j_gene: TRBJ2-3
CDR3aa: CASQTGGSGTDTQYF
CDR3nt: TGTGCCAGCCAAACAGGGGGCTCGGGCACAGATACGCAGTATTTT

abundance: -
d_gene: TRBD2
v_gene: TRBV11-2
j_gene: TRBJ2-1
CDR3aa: CASSLLAAYNEQFF
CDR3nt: TGTGCCAGCAGCTTACTAGCGGCCTACAATGAGCAGTTCTTC

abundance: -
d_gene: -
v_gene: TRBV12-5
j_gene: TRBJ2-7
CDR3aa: CASGLVDRSSSYEQYF
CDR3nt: TGTGCTAGTGGTTTGGTAGACAGGTCGAGCTCCTACGAGCAGTACTTC

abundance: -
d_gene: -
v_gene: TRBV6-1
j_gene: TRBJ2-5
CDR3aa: CASSLGATETQYF
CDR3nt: TGTGCCAGCAGTTTGGGGGCGACGGAGACCCAGTACTTC

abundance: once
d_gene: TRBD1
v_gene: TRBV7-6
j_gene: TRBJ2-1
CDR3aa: CASSFWTGQYNEQFF
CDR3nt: TGTGCCAGCAGCTTCTGGACAGGCCAATACAATGAGCAGTTCTTC

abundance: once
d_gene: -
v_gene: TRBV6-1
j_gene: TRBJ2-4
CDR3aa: CASSVQGAKNIQYF
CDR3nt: TGTGCCAGCAGTGTACAGGGTGCGAAAAACATTCAGTACTTC

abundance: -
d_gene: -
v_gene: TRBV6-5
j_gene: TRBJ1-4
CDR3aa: CASVGPGGNEKLFF
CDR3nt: TGTGCCAGCGTGGGACCGGGAGGGAACGAAAAACTGTTTTTT

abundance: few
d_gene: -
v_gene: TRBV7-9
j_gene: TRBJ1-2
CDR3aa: CASSLERAGYGYTF
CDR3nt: TGTGCCAGCAGCTTAGAAAGGGCGGGCTATGGCTACACCTTC

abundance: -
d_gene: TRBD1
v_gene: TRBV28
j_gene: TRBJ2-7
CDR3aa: CAGGTGKISQYF
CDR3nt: TGTGCGGGGGGGACAGGGAAGATTTCGCAGTACTTC

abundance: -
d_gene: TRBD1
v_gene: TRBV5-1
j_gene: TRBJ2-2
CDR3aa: CASSGQGATTGELFF
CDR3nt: TGCGCCAGCTCCGGACAGGGTGCGACCACCGGGGAGCTGTTTTTT

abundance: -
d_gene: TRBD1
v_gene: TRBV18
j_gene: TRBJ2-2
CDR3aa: CASSLEPTGPYTGELFF
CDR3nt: TGTGCCAGCTCACTGGAACCGACAGGGCCCTACACCGGGGAGCTGTTTTTT

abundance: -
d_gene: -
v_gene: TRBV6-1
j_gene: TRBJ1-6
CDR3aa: CASSELSWTVNSPLHF
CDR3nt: TGTGCCAGCAGTGAATTATCGTGGACAGTTAATTCACCCCTCCACTTT

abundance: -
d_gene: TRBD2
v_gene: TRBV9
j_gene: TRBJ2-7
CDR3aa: CASSVVPSGGANEQYF
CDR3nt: TGTGCCAGCAGCGTAGTTCCTAGCGGGGGGGCCAACGAGCAGTACTTC

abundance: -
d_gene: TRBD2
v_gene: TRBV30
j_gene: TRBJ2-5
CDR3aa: CAWNKKTSGQETQYF
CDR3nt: TGTGCCTGGAATAAGAAGACTAGCGGTCAAGAGACCCAGTACTTC

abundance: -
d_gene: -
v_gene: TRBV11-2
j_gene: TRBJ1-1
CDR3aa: CASSYHGQLNTEAFF
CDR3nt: TGTGCCAGCAGCTACCATGGACAGCTGAACACTGAAGCTTTCTTT